The 29 T cell receptor beta chains reported below all come from one sample, sequenced in a study of technical replicates of blood from four donors. Repertoires were generated with immunoSEQ multiplex PCR, while TCRdb's copy carries only in-frame clones and drops some. The top ten clones hold 0.25% to 0.35% of a sample with some 70,000 clones, about 97% of them seen once. The specimen sequenced was T cells isolated from PBMCs. The receptors were sampled from a human donor in good health.

The genes are TRBV6-1 and TRBJ2-1; TRBD2 matches at 7 bases. Germline V gene data show CDR1 as MNHNS and CDR2 as SASEGT. The V and J ends lost 2 bases and 3 bases, in that order; junction bases with no gene match: 7. This CDR3 has 16 residues. Here the CDR3 reads CASSERGLSNYNEQFF. CDR3 bases: TGTGCCAGCAGTGAAAGGGGACTATCTAACTACAATGAGCAGTTCTTC.

This chain uses TRBV5-1 with TRBJ2-7; D gene unclear. V was cut by 1 base and J by 2 bases, with 7 bases left in between. The CDR3 spans 13 residues. CDR1 and CDR2 from the germline V gene are SGHRS and YFSETQ. The CDR3: CASSLTQAYEQYF. The CDR3 DNA reads TGCGCCAGCAGCTTGACTCAAGCCTACGAGCAGTACTTC. Combining the CDR3 with reference TRBV5-1 and TRBJ2-7 gives the whole variable domain KAGVTQTPRYLIKTRGQQVTLSCSPISGHRSVSWYQQTPGQGLQFLFEYFSETQRNKGNFPGRFSGRQFSNSRSEMNVSTLELGDSALYLCASSLTQAYEQYFGPGTRLTVT.

Here the CDR3 reads CAWTVRERHNGEQFF. CDR3 nucleotides: TGTGCCTGGACCGTACGGGAGCGCCACAATGGTGAGCAGTTCTTC. This rearrangement joins TRBV30 to TRBJ2-1; D perhaps matches TRBD2 (6 bases). Per germline, CDR1 GTSNPN and CDR2 SVGIG (reference sequence). The CDR3 length is 15 residues. V shed 4 bases and J shed 9 bases, with 22 bases lying between them. The entire variable domain, with the rest obtained from reference TRBV30 and TRBJ2-1, is as follows: SQTIHQWPATLVQPVGSPLSLECTVEGTSNPNLYWYRQAAGRGLQLLFYSVGIGQISSEVPQNLSASRPQDRQFILSSKKLLLSDSGFYLCAWTVRERHNGEQFFGPGTRLTVL.

The chain joins TRBV19 to TRBJ1-4; D is ambiguous. This CDR3 comprises 13 residues. The V gene's germline CDR1 is LNHDA and CDR2 SQIVND (reference sequence). V lost 10 bases to trimming and J lost 3 bases, with 12 bases between them. CDR3 residues: CATRTLANEKLFF. The CDR3 DNA reads TGTGCCACCCGGACTCTTGCTAATGAAAAACTGTTTTTT. Complete variable domain (other parts from reference TRBV19 and TRBJ1-4): DGGITQSPKYLFRKEGQNVTLSCEQNLNHDAMYWYRQDPGQGLRLIYYSQIVNDFQKGDIAEGYSVSREKKESFPLTVTSAQKNPTAFYLCATRTLANEKLFFGSGTQLSVL.

V usage is TRBV28 and J usage is TRBJ2-3, with D unclear. Trimming removed 3 bases at V and 5 bases at J, with 6 bases between. The CDR3 covers 12 residues. CDR1 and CDR2 from the germline V gene are MDHEN and SYDVKM. The CDR3 DNA is TGTGCCAGCAGTTTCCTTCTAGATACGCAGTATTTT. Protein sequence: CASSFLLDTQYF.

The V gene is TRBV29-1, the J gene TRBJ2-7, with 7 bases that match TRBD1. The germline V gene has CDR1 SQVTM and CDR2 ANQGSEA. CDR3 length: 14 residues. Trimming cost V 3 bases and J 2 bases; bases outside gene matches: 7. CDR3 sequence: CSVELSGTAYEQYF. The CDR3 DNA is TGCAGCGTTGAGCTTTCCGGGACAGCCTACGAGCAGTACTTC.

V usage is TRBV5-6 and J usage is TRBJ2-3, with 8 positions matching TRBD2. The junction had 13 bases not matched to a gene; V was cut back by 4 bases and J by 0 bases. CDR1 is SGHDT, CDR2 YYEEEE, per germline. The CDR3 totals 18 residues. Here the CDR3 DNA reads TGTGCCAGCAGCGCGCGAGCGAAGCGGGAGTCTAGCACAGATACGCAGTATTTT. Its protein is CASSARAKRESSTDTQYF.

The gene calls are TRBV9 and TRBJ2-1; a possible D gene is TRBD2 (6 bases). The germline V and J ends were trimmed by 3 bases and 5 bases, with 12 bases remaining between them. The germline CDR1 and CDR2 sequences are SGDLS and YYNGEE. CDR3 length: 14 amino acids. The CDR3 region is CASSGGGYDNEQFF. CDR3 bases: TGTGCCAGCAGCGGGGGAGGATACGACAATGAGCAGTTCTTC.

The chain couples TRBV5-6 to TRBJ1-2, with D tentatively TRBD1 (5 bases). With 3 bases removed from V and 4 bases from J, the gap between germline ends came to 16 bases. CDR1 is SGHDT, CDR2 YYEEEE, per germline. The CDR3 consists of 15 residues. CDR3 in amino acids: CASSSTDTRAYGYTF. For the CDR3, the DNA is TGTGCCAGCAGCTCTACGGACACGAGAGCCTATGGCTACACCTTC.

This chain links TRBV14 with TRBJ1-2; D gene uncertain. The germline gives CDR1 SGHDN, CDR2 FVKESK. The V end was cut by 4 bases, the J end by 4 bases, with 10 bases between. This CDR3 region has 13 residues. The CDR3, as DNA: TGTGCCAGCAGCCCGGTGGTCATCTATGGCTACACCTTC. Translating it yields CASSPVVIYGYTF.

J is TRBJ2-2 and V is TRBV7-9; possibly TRBD1 for D (5 bases). The length of the CDR3 is 15 residues. V was shortened by 2 bases and J by 4 bases, with 11 bases between the two germline ends. Per germline, CDR1 SEHNR and CDR2 FQNEAQ (reference sequence). Here the CDR3 reads CASSLPRGSTGELFF. The DNA for the CDR3 is TGTGCCAGCAGCTTACCAAGGGGAAGCACCGGGGAGCTGTTTTTT. The full variable domain, rest sourced from reference TRBV7-9 and TRBJ2-2, is DTGVSQNPRHKITKRGQNVTFRCDPISEHNRLYWYRQTLGQGPEFLTYFQNEAQLEKSRLLSDRFSAERPKGSFSTLEIQRTEQGDSAMYLCASSLPRGSTGELFFGEGSRLTVL.

The chain is built from TRBV5-6 and TRBJ2-7; TRBD2 aligns across 7 bases. Looked up from germline, CDR1 is SGHDT and CDR2 is YYEEEE. This CDR3 comprises 14 residues. The J segment lost 2 bases and the V segment lost 0 bases, leaving 2 bases of the junction unmatched. The CDR3 sequence: CASSLGGSTYEQYF. The DNA for the CDR3 is TGTGCCAGCAGCTTGGGCGGGAGCACCTACGAGCAGTACTTC.

The V gene is TRBV7-9, the J gene TRBJ1-1, with a weak D call TRBD1 (5 bases). Deletions cut 4 bases from V and 7 bases from J, with 10 bases between. This CDR3 has 12 amino acids. Germline V CDR1 and CDR2: SEHNR, FQNEAQ (reference sequence). The CDR3: CASSSGGSEAFF. In DNA form, the CDR3 reads TGTGCCAGCAGCTCGGGGGGGAGTGAAGCTTTCTTT.

The genes are TRBV27 and TRBJ2-7, with 14 bases matching TRBD2. Germline loops: CDR1 MNHEY, CDR2 SMNVEV (reference sequence). J lost 0 bases, V lost 3 bases, and 7 bases had no gene match. The CDR3 runs to 18 residues. CDR3 loop: CASSFRRLAGGSSYEQYF. The CDR3 DNA follows: TGTGCCAGCAGTTTTCGGAGACTAGCGGGAGGGAGCTCCTACGAGCAGTACTTC.

V is TRBV27 and J is TRBJ1-4, with TRBD1 matching over 8 bases. The CDR3 covers 14 residues. The junction had 7 bases not matched to a gene; V was cut back by 5 bases and J by 8 bases. CDR1 MNHEY and CDR2 SMNVEV come from the germline V gene (reference sequence). The CDR3 nucleotides read TGTGCCAGCAGTAGCAGGGGGCTCTGGGAAAAACTGTTTTTT. This gives the protein CASSSRGLWEKLFF.

The chain recombines TRBV28 with TRBJ2-1; 8 bases fit TRBD2. CDR1 is MDHEN, CDR2 SYDVKM, per germline. The CDR3 consists of 15 residues. With 6 bases clipped from V and 4 bases from J, the junction kept 8 bases outside the gene matches. In DNA form, the CDR3 reads TGTGCCAGCAGGGGCAGCGGGAGTCTGTACAATGAGCAGTTCTTC. Translated: CASRGSGSLYNEQFF.

J is TRBJ2-7 and V is TRBV27; D perhaps matches TRBD2 (6 bases). The CDR3 consists of 14 residues. The V gene lost 3 bases and the J gene lost 2 bases, with 11 bases spanning the gap. Germline V gene lookup returns CDR1 MNHEY and CDR2 SMNVEV (reference sequence). This CDR3 is CASSLNSGPYEQYF. The CDR3 DNA is TGTGCCAGCAGTTTGAATAGCGGCCCCTACGAGCAGTACTTC.

This clone was seen once. V is TRBV28 and J is TRBJ2-7; 7 bases line up with TRBD1. Germline assignment: CDR1 MDHEN and CDR2 SYDVKM. The junction had 10 bases not matched to a gene; V was cut back by 5 bases and J by 6 bases. This CDR3 has 14 residues. The CDR3 region is CASSLPQGWGEQYF. The DNA of the CDR3 is TGTGCCAGCAGTCTACCACAGGGGTGGGGCGAGCAGTACTTC.

The chain carries TRBV5-1 and TRBJ1-2; D perhaps matches TRBD1 (5 bases). The V and J ends lost 0 bases and 1 base respectively, with 10 bases between them. The CDR3 length is 15 residues. Germline V gene sequence: CDR1 SGHRS, CDR2 YFSETQ. Here the CDR3 reads CASSLGRGSNYGYTF. The CDR3 DNA reads as TGCGCCAGCAGCTTGGGCCGGGGGAGTAACTATGGCTACACCTTC.

The V and J genes are TRBV9 and TRBJ1-1; 8 nucleotides agree with TRBD1. Germline trimming cut 4 bases from V and 5 bases from J; bases unmatched to any gene: 13. Per germline, CDR1 SGDLS and CDR2 YYNGEE. The CDR3 runs to 16 residues. The CDR3 is CASSHPLGTGRTEAFF. In DNA, the CDR3 is TGTGCCAGCAGCCACCCCCTAGGGACAGGACGAACTGAAGCTTTCTTT.

The chain recombines TRBV27 with TRBJ2-2, with 9 bases identical to TRBD1. The CDR3 is 18 amino acids. The J segment lost 4 bases and the V segment lost 2 bases, leaving 11 bases of the junction unmatched. Germline CDR1 MNHEY, CDR2 SMNVEV (reference sequence). DNA for the CDR3: TGTGCCAGCAGTTTAGGGGCCTTCAGACAGGGGGTCACCGGGGAGCTGTTTTTT. This encodes CASSLGAFRQGVTGELFF.

The V gene is TRBV11-2, the J gene TRBJ1-1; D is uncertain. Trimming took 5 bases from V and 4 from J, leaving 11 bases between them. Germline values: CDR1 SGHAT, CDR2 FQNNGV. CDR3 length equals 13 residues. CDR3 nucleotide sequence: TGTGCCAGCAGCCCTAGTGGCGTCACTGAAGCTTTCTTT. Residues: CASSPSGVTEAFF.

This chain connects TRBV7-9 to TRBJ2-7; TRBD1 might be the D (6 bases). The CDR3 covers 13 residues. Germline assignment: CDR1 SEHNR and CDR2 FQNEAQ (reference sequence). V was clipped by 8 bases and J by 1 base, with 12 bases between them. The CDR3 nucleotides are TGTGCCAGCGCCGGGACACTATCCTACGAGCAGTACTTC. Encoded protein: CASAGTLSYEQYF.

The J gene is TRBJ2-7, the V gene TRBV11-2; 15 positions match TRBD2. The junction had 4 bases not matched to a gene; V was cut back by 5 bases and J by 5 bases. From germline, CDR1 is SGHAT and CDR2 FQNNGV. This CDR3 region has 15 residues. The CDR3, as DNA: TGTGCCAGCAGCCAGGGACTAGCGGGAGGACACGAGCAGTACTTC. Translated: CASSQGLAGGHEQYF. The full variable domain, its missing parts supplied by reference TRBV11-2 and TRBJ2-7, is EAGVAQSPRYKIIEKRQSVAFWCNPISGHATLYWYQQILGQGPKLLIQFQNNGVVDDSQLPKDRFSAERLKGVDSTLKIQPAKLEDSAVYLCASSQGLAGGHEQYFGPGTRLTVT.

The CDR3 protein is CASSPSPGTDTQYF. The CDR3 nucleotides read TGTGCCAGCAGCCCCTCCCCTGGCACAGATACGCAGTATTTT. This chain joins TRBV11-3 and TRBJ2-3; D unclear. The V end was cut by 5 bases, the J end by 1 base, with 10 bases between. Germline loops: CDR1 SGHNT, CDR2 YENEEA. The CDR3 is 14 residues long. The full variable domain, in which reference TRBV11-3 and TRBJ2-3 provide the parts outside the CDR3, is EAGVVQSPRYKIIEKKQPVAFWCNPISGHNTLYWYLQNLGQGPELLIRYENEEAVDDSQLPKDRFSAERLKGVDSTLKIQPAELGDSAVYLCASSPSPGTDTQYFGPGTRLTVL.

The rearrangement links TRBV4-1 to TRBJ1-2; no reliable D call. V was cut by 4 bases and J by 7 bases, with 10 bases left in between. This CDR3 contains 12 residues. Germline V gene sequence: CDR1 MGHRA, CDR2 YSYEKL. The CDR3 sequence: CASSPPRGGYTF. Written as DNA, the CDR3 is TGCGCCAGCAGCCCCCCTAGAGGTGGCTACACCTTC.

The chain carries TRBV15 and TRBJ1-1; D is uncertain. CDR3 length: 13 amino acids. V was cut by 0 bases and J by 8 bases, with 10 bases left in between. Germline lookup yields CDR1 LNHNV and CDR2 YYDKDF (reference sequence). The CDR3 DNA sequence: TGTGCCACCAGCAGAGACCTACTGCCGGAAGCTTTCTTT. Amino acids: CATSRDLLPEAFF.

The CDR3 protein is CASKAGGIFTDTQYF. DNA for the CDR3: TGTGCCAGCAAAGCGGGAGGGATCTTCACAGATACGCAGTATTTT. V usage is TRBV2 and J usage is TRBJ2-3; 10 bases line up with TRBD2. CDR1 and CDR2 from the germline V gene are SNHLY and FYNNEI. There are 15 residues in the CDR3. V was pared by 7 bases and J by 2 bases, with 6 bases of the junction left unmatched.

The V call is TRBV19, the J call TRBJ2-1; a possible D gene is TRBD2 (6 bases). The CDR3 runs to 12 residues. In germline, CDR1 is LNHDA, CDR2 SQIVND (reference sequence). Trimming pared 3 bases from V and 7 bases from J, leaving 7 bases between. CDR3 sequence reads: CASSMEGNEQFF. The CDR3 bases are TGTGCCAGTAGTATGGAGGGGAATGAGCAGTTCTTC.